This T cell receptor beta chain originates from a study of T cells in Graves' hyperthyroidism and ophthalmopathy. Exclusion of a patient resulted from uncontrolled infection, other autoimmune disease, pregnancy or lactation. The CDR3 sequence is 14 residues long. Germline lookup yields CDR1 DFQATT and CDR2 SNEGSKA (reference sequence). Trimming took off 5 bases at V and 0 bases at J, with 11 bases between the two ends. In its sample, this clonotype was seen many times. Authors of the study amplified TCR beta CDR3 regions from RNA transcripts. First-round RT-PCR of the TCR CDR3 relied on the HTBI primer set. TCRdb called the multiplex PCR reads again in MiXCR, with one record for every CDR3 protein. Of 350,000 to 450,000 distinct CDR3 sequences listed, over 12% were seen once; the top ten hold approximately 29%.

The rearrangement links TRBV20-1 to TRBJ2-4; D is undetermined. This clonotype was obtained from a man aged 50 to 60 with Graves' ophthalmopathy. The sequenced sample consisted of blood. CDR3 coding DNA: TGCAGTGCTGTCGGACCATTAGCCAAAAACATTCAGTACTTC. Its protein is CSAVGPLAKNIQYF.